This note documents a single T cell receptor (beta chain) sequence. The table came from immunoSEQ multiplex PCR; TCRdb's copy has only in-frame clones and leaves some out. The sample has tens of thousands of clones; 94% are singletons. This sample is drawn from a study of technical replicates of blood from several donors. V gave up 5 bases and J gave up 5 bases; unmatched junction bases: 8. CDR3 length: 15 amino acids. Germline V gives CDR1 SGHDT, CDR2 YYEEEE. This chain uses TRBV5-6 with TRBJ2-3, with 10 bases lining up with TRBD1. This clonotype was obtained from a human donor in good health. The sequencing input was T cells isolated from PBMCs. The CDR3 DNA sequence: TGTGCCAGCAGACCTAGACAGGGGGCCGTAGATACGCAGTATTTT. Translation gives CASRPRQGAVDTQYF.